This T cell receptor (beta chain) came from a study of CD8 T cells in ankylosing spondylitis. Study outcomes and limitations: With a CD8+ phenotype, disease-linked clones were relatively rare in peripheral blood.

Concerning this clonotype itself: Its antigen is not identified.

Quantitative 5'-RACE was performed with molecular barcodes, and it yielded the TCR beta libraries. TCRdb reanalysed the 5' RACE reads using MiXCR and keeps one entry per CDR3 protein. This sample has some 250,000 distinct CDR3 sequences; less than 10% occur once, and the top ten carry approximately 6.3%. This clonotype was sampled from a male donor with ankylosing spondylitis or in good health (not recorded which). The material sequenced was blood, either unsorted or a sorted T cell fraction (not recorded which).

CDR3 nucleotides: TGTGCCTGGAGTGTACGACAGCGGTCACCCCTCCACTTT. It encodes CAWSVRQRSPLHF. The J gene is TRBJ1-6, the V gene TRBV30; tentative D call: TRBD1 (5 bases). This CDR3 is 13 amino acids long. V shed 0 bases and J shed 10 bases, with 10 bases lying between them. Per germline, CDR1 GTSNPN and CDR2 SVGIG (reference sequence).